The 4 T cell receptor beta chains below were found in one sample sequenced in a study of Graves' ophthalmopathy and Graves' hyperthyroidism (dated by TCRdb to 2017 to 2018). Sequencing relied on an Illumina HiSeq 2000. For repertoire sequencing, TCR beta CDR3 regions were amplified from RNA transcripts. A first-round RT-PCR used HTBI primers with the Qiagen OneStep RT-PCR kit, followed by a second-round multiplex PCR, size selection and purification. TCRdb trimmed the raw reads at Q25, called clones with MiXCR and kept productive beta chains. Every entry covers one CDR3 protein and lists the most common genes and DNA from its rows. This sample lists about 400,000 distinct CDR3 sequences; around 20% were detected once. Together, the top ten hold 3% of the sample. Sequencing was performed on peripheral blood. The receptors shown here come from a woman under 30 with stable Graves' hyperthyroidism. Donor details come from another sample of the same person, matched by shared clones.

This clonotype occurred many times. This chain uses TRBV29-1 with TRBJ2-2; D is undetermined. In germline, CDR1 is SQVTM, CDR2 ANQGSEA. Trimming took off 4 bases at V and 1 base at J, with 10 bases between the two ends. CDR3 length: 14 amino acids. The CDR3 region is CSVVPALNTGELFF. CDR3 nucleotide sequence: TGCAGCGTTGTACCGGCTTTGAACACCGGGGAGCTGTTTTTT.

This clonotype came up many times. The chain employs TRBV6-5 and TRBJ1-2; D is unresolved. The V end was cut by 2 bases, the J end by 2 bases, with 9 bases between. In germline, CDR1 is MNHEY, CDR2 SVGAGI. The CDR3 is 14 amino acids. As DNA, the CDR3 is TGTGCCAGCAGTTACGGCGTAGGGAACTATGGCTACACCTTC. Amino acids: CASSYGVGNYGYTF.

The chain is built from TRBV3-1 and TRBJ2-7, with 10 bases identical to TRBD2. Germline V lookup: CDR1 LGHDT, CDR2 YNNKEL (reference sequence). V lost 1 base to trimming and J lost 1 base; unmatched junction nucleotides: 1. The CDR3 is 15 amino acids. This CDR3 reads CASSQGTSGSYEQYF. CDR3 coding DNA: TGTGCCAGCAGCCAAGGGACTAGCGGATCCTACGAGCAGTACTTC.

This clonotype has at least ten counts. The rearrangement joins TRBV5-1 to TRBJ1-1; maybe TRBD1 (6 bases). CDR3 length: 15 amino acids. V dropped 4 bases and J dropped 4 bases, with 17 bases sitting between them. Germline lookup yields CDR1 SGHRS and CDR2 YFSETQ. This CDR3 reads CASSPDGGASTEAFF. CDR3 coding DNA: TGCGCCAGCAGCCCGGACGGGGGGGCAAGCACTGAAGCTTTCTTT. The whole variable domain, filled in from reference TRBV5-1 and TRBJ1-1, reads KAGVTQTPRYLIKTRGQQVTLSCSPISGHRSVSWYQQTPGQGLQFLFEYFSETQRNKGNFPGRFSGRQFSNSRSEMNVSTLELGDSALYLCASSPDGGASTEAFFGQGTRLTVV.